The entry that follows covers one TCR beta chain sequence. The data were taken from a study of blood T cell repertoires in COVID-19. Sequencing was performed with immunoSEQ multiplex PCR; in TCRdb, only in-frame clones are kept and a portion is missing. The sample carries about 160,000 clones, approximately 81% recorded once. The sequencing input was peripheral blood. The TCR comes from a man between 40 and 49 years old with acute or convalescent COVID-19.

CDR3 in amino acids: CASTLGRANTGELFF. The CDR3 region has the DNA TGTGCCAGCACCCTAGGGAGGGCTAACACCGGGGAGCTGTTTTTT. The V gene is TRBV7-8, the J gene TRBJ2-2, with 7 bases aligning to TRBD2. CDR3 length: 15 residues. The junction had 7 bases not matched to a gene; V was cut back by 7 bases and J by 2 bases. CDR1 is SGHVS, CDR2 FQNEAQ, per germline.